The 18 T cell receptor beta chains reported below all come from one sample, sequenced in a study of T-cell reconstitution after alpha-beta-depleted transplantation in children. The TCRbeta library incorporated unique molecular identifiers. TCRdb reanalysed the PCR reads using MiXCR and keeps one entry per CDR3 protein. Of about 640,000 distinct CDR3 sequences in the sample, 16% were seen once. Here the sequenced sample was PBMCs from the stem cell graft donor, taken from the stem cell graft. The origin of the receptors is a human donor who donated a stem cell graft to a child with acute myeloid leukemia.

The table lists this clonotype with many counts. V and J are TRBV20-1 and TRBJ2-7; D unresolved. Germline CDR1 DFQATT, CDR2 SNEGSKA (reference sequence). The CDR3 contains 13 residues. The V and J ends lost 0 bases and 0 bases respectively, with 6 bases between them. This CDR3 reads CSARDPDSYEQYF. The DNA for the CDR3 is TGCAGTGCTAGAGATCCAGACTCCTACGAGCAGTACTTC.

This clonotype came up a few times. The chain joins TRBV4-3 to TRBJ1-1; 7 bases map to TRBD1. V dropped 0 bases and J dropped 7; count of bases not matched to a gene: 5. Germline values: CDR1 LGHNA, CDR2 YSLEER. The CDR3 is 14 residues long. CDR3 coding DNA: TGCGCCAGCAGCCAAGATTGGGCAGGGGGTGAAGCTTTCTTT. Its protein product is CASSQDWAGGEAFF.

This clonotype was counted a few times. J is TRBJ1-3 and V is TRBV12-3 or TRBV12-4; D gene unclear. This CDR3 contains 13 residues. V dropped 7 bases and J dropped 8 bases, with 15 bases sitting between them. The CDR3 coding sequence is TGTGCCAGCACCATTTGGGAGTCGGACACCATATATTTT. It codes for CASTIWESDTIYF.

This clonotype was seen at least ten times. The chain has TRBV5-5 and TRBJ1-1, with 8 bases matching TRBD1. Germline trimming cut 6 bases from V and 3 bases from J; bases unmatched to any gene: 16. Looked up from germline, CDR1 is SGHKS and CDR2 is YYEKEE (reference sequence). The CDR3 length is 17 residues. In nucleotides, the CDR3 is TGTGCCAGCAATCTCCCGGGACAGGTGGTAGTAGACACTGAAGCTTTCTTT. Translated: CASNLPGQVVVDTEAFF. The whole variable domain, remainder taken from reference TRBV5-5 and TRBJ1-1, is DAGVTQSPTHLIKTRGQQVTLRCSPISGHKSVSWYQQVLGQGPQFIFQYYEKEERGRGNFPDRFSARQFPNYSSELNVNALLLGDSALYLCASNLPGQVVVDTEAFFGQGTRLTVV.

There are a few counts of this clonotype. The V gene is TRBV20-1, the J gene TRBJ2-1; the match to TRBD2 covers 15 bases. The CDR3 length is 18 residues. V was pared by 0 bases and J by 7 bases, with 10 bases of the junction left unmatched. Germline-derived CDR1 and CDR2 are DFQATT and SNEGSKA (reference sequence). The CDR3 nucleotides are TGCAGTGCTAGAGATATTGTAGGACTAGCGGGGGGGCCTAATGAGCAGTTCTTC. It is translated as CSARDIVGLAGGPNEQFF.

This clonotype was detected a few times. V gene TRBV5-1 combines with J gene TRBJ2-5, with D tentatively TRBD2 (6 bases). CDR3 length equals 14 residues. Per germline, CDR1 SGHRS and CDR2 YFSETQ. Trimming removed 0 bases at V and 6 bases at J, with 12 bases between. The CDR3 spells CASSLDLGGKTQYF. The CDR3 bases are TGCGCCAGCAGCTTGGATTTGGGCGGGAAGACCCAGTACTTC.

This clonotype was picked up many times. Here the CDR3 reads CASSQLVSGTIYF. The CDR3, as DNA: TGCGCCAGCAGCCAATTGGTTTCAGGCACCATATATTTT. The chain couples TRBV4-3 to TRBJ1-3; no clear D. Looked up from germline, CDR1 is LGHNA and CDR2 is YSLEER. The V and J ends lost 2 bases and 9 bases respectively, with 11 bases between them. The CDR3 is made up of 13 amino acids.

The table lists this clonotype with a count of one. The rearrangement links TRBV27 to TRBJ2-3; tentatively, D is TRBD2 (6 bases). V was clipped by 7 bases and J by 1 base, with 12 bases between them. Germline V gene data show CDR1 as MNHEY and CDR2 as SMNVEV (reference sequence). This CDR3 comprises 14 residues. CDR3 region: CASITWRGTDTQYF. Written as DNA, the CDR3 is TGTGCCAGCATCACCTGGAGGGGCACAGATACGCAGTATTTT.

This clonotype was seen a handful of times. The chain couples TRBV5-6 to TRBJ1-1; D not certain. Germline CDR1 and CDR2: SGHDT and YYEEEE. Trimming left V 0 bases short and J 1 base short, with 10 bases between. The CDR3 extends over 15 amino acids. CDR3 DNA: TGTGCCAGCAGCTTGGAGTTGGGAGAGAACACTGAAGCTTTCTTT. Translation: CASSLELGENTEAFF. The full variable domain, its missing parts supplied by reference TRBV5-6 and TRBJ1-1, is DAGVTQSPTHLIKTRGQQVTLRCSPKSGHDTVSWYQQALGQGPQFIFQYYEEEERQRGNFPDRFSGHQFPNYSSELNVNALLLGDSALYLCASSLELGENTEAFFGQGTRLTVV.

This clonotype was seen at least ten times. The genes are TRBV20-1 and TRBJ2-7, with TRBD1 identical over 8 bases. Unmatched junction bases numbered 5, after V lost 5 bases and J lost 2 bases. Germline V gene lookup returns CDR1 DFQATT and CDR2 SNEGSKA (reference sequence). The CDR3 consists of 13 residues. The CDR3 spells CSAPGGVTYEQYV. For the CDR3, the DNA is TGCAGTGCTCCAGGGGGCGTCACCTACGAGCAGTACGTC.

This clonotype was counted only a few times. The V and J genes are TRBV5-1 and TRBJ2-3, with 8 positions matching TRBD2. V lost 0 bases to trimming and J lost 2 bases; unmatched junction nucleotides: 5. CDR1 is SGHRS, CDR2 YFSETQ, per germline. This CDR3 is built from 16 residues. CDR3 coding DNA: TGCGCCAGCAGCTTGGAACGGGGGGGCCACACAGATACGCAGTATTTT. It specifies CASSLERGGHTDTQYF.

As regards this clonotype: A read error may produce the germline difference seen at one junction end. The CDR3 is CASSSNYRDSPRF. CDR3 DNA sequence: TGCGCCAGCAGCTCGAACTACCGGGACAGCCCTAGATTT. The genes are TRBV5-1 and TRBJ2-3; TRBD1 matches 7 bases. This CDR3 contains 13 residues. CDR1 SGHRS and CDR2 YFSETQ come from the germline V gene.

Many counts were recorded for this clonotype. The rearrangement uses TRBV29-1 and TRBJ2-3; TRBD1 aligns across 7 bases. The germline V gene has CDR1 SQVTM and CDR2 ANQGSEA. This CDR3 has 16 residues. The J segment lost 3 bases and the V segment lost 7 bases, leaving 16 bases of the junction unmatched. The CDR3 sequence: CSANYNRDSQTDTQYF. The CDR3 DNA follows: TGCAGCGCAAACTACAACCGGGACAGCCAGACAGATACGCAGTATTTT.

This clonotype has only a few counts. The rearrangement links TRBV5-6 to TRBJ2-5; TRBD1 agrees at 8 bases. This CDR3 region has 15 residues. CDR1 SGHDT and CDR2 YYEEEE come from the germline V gene. Trimming at V came to 3 bases and at J to 5 bases, leaving 9 bases not matched to a gene. As DNA, the CDR3 is TGTGCCAGCAGCTGGGACAGGATGCCGAGGGAGACCCAGTACTTC. It is translated as CASSWDRMPRETQYF.

The chain couples TRBV5-5 to TRBJ1-2; 11 nucleotides align to TRBD1. Germline loops: CDR1 SGHKS, CDR2 YYEKEE (reference sequence). The CDR3 covers 15 residues. V lost 4 bases and J lost 4; bases outside the gene matches: 6. CDR3 nucleotides: TGTGCCAGCAGCCCCGGACAGGGGGCTATCTATGGCTACACCTTC. Translating gives CASSPGQGAIYGYTF.

There are a few counts of this clonotype. The chain couples TRBV12-3 or TRBV12-4 to TRBJ2-2; possibly TRBD1 for D (5 bases). Trimming took 6 bases from V and 7 from J, leaving 9 bases between them. The CDR3 contains 12 residues. For the CDR3, the DNA is TGTGCCAGCAGGGGGCCCATCGGGGAGCTGTTTTTT. It specifies CASRGPIGELFF.

This chain uses TRBV30 with TRBJ2-1; 8 bases align to TRBD2. This CDR3 is 14 amino acids long. CDR1 and CDR2 from the germline V gene are GTSNPN and SVGIG (reference sequence). Unmatched junction bases numbered 10, after V lost 4 bases and J lost 8 bases. This CDR3 reads CAWTLAGRGYEQFF. The CDR3 DNA reads as TGTGCCTGGACCCTAGCGGGTCGAGGTTATGAGCAGTTCTTC.

In this sample, this clonotype turned up many times. The genes are TRBV7-9 and TRBJ2-7; 7 nucleotides line up with TRBD1. The trim removed 3 bases at V and 3 bases at J, leaving 8 bases unmatched. CDR1 is SEHNR and CDR2 is FQNEAQ in the germline V gene (reference sequence). The length of the CDR3 is 15 residues. In DNA, the CDR3 is TGTGCCAGCAGCTTTAAGCCGACAGGGCGCTACGAGCAGTACGTC. As protein: CASSFKPTGRYEQYV.